Presented here are 22 T cell receptor beta chains from one specimen sequenced in a study of blood T cell repertoires in COVID-19. Data came from immunoSEQ multiplex PCR; TCRdb stores just in-frame clones and leaves some out. The data show over 100,000 clones, around 84% seen once. Specimen: peripheral blood. The receptors derive from a man in his forties or fifties with active or convalescent COVID-19.

V gene TRBV5-5 combines with J gene TRBJ1-4; possibly TRBD1 for D (5 bases). There are 15 residues in the CDR3. V lost 3 bases and J 6 bases, leaving 15 bases between the germline ends. CDR1 and CDR2 from the germline V gene are SGHKS and YYEKEE (reference sequence). The CDR3 DNA sequence: TGTGCCAGCAGCTGGTCCAGTGGGGGGGATGAAAAACTGTTTTTT. Translation gives CASSWSSGGDEKLFF.

V gene TRBV12-5 combines with J gene TRBJ2-2; possibly TRBD2 for D (7 bases). The V end lost 2 bases, the J end lost 0 bases, and 13 bases lay between the germline ends. The CDR3 loop spans 17 amino acids. Germline CDR1 and CDR2: LGHNT and FRNRAP. The CDR3 nucleotides read TGTGCTAGTGGTTTGTGGGGGGGCTATTCGAACACCGGGGAGCTGTTTTTT. Protein product: CASGLWGGYSNTGELFF.

This clone was detected once. The rearrangement joins TRBV19 to TRBJ1-5; perhaps TRBD1 as D (5 bases). Germline CDR1 is LNHDA and CDR2 is SQIVND (reference sequence). The ends were cut back, 3 bases at V and 2 bases at J, with 11 bases in the middle. This CDR3 has 15 amino acids. The CDR3 loop is CASSIQGSGNQPQHF. Written as DNA, the CDR3 is TGTGCCAGTAGTATCCAGGGTTCGGGCAATCAGCCCCAGCATTTT.

This clone was picked up a small number of times. This sequence joins TRBV2 and TRBJ1-5, with D unclear. The CDR3 has 14 residues. V was clipped by 7 bases and J by 0 bases, with 10 bases between them. The germline V gene has CDR1 SNHLY and CDR2 FYNNEI. DNA for the CDR3: TGTGCCAGCACAACGGTGTATAGCAATCAGCCCCAGCATTTT. This codes for CASTTVYSNQPQHF.

J is TRBJ1-1 and V is TRBV6-5; D is uncertain. V was pared by 0 bases and J by 2 bases, with 13 bases between. This CDR3 contains 16 residues. Per germline, CDR1 MNHEY and CDR2 SVGAGI. CDR3 nucleotides: TGTGCCAGCAGTTACTCCGTCGGAGGGAAAAACACTGAAGCTTTCTTT. Protein: CASSYSVGGKNTEAFF.

The rearrangement uses TRBV5-1 and TRBJ1-2; D might be TRBD1 (5 bases). V gave up 4 bases and J gave up 1 base, with 11 bases separating them. CDR1 is SGHRS and CDR2 is YFSETQ in the germline V gene. CDR3 length: 14 residues. In DNA, the CDR3 is TGCGCCAGCAGCCAGATGGGACTTAACTATGGCTACACCTTC. This codes for CASSQMGLNYGYTF. Using reference TRBV5-1 and TRBJ1-2 for the parts outside the CDR3, the full variable domain is KAGVTQTPRYLIKTRGQQVTLSCSPISGHRSVSWYQQTPGQGLQFLFEYFSETQRNKGNFPGRFSGRQFSNSRSEMNVSTLELGDSALYLCASSQMGLNYGYTFGSGTRLTVV.

The chain joins TRBV19 to TRBJ1-1; 12 nucleotides line up with TRBD1. This CDR3 has 20 amino acids. Germline V gives CDR1 LNHDA, CDR2 SQIVND (reference sequence). With V trimmed by 6 bases and J by 3 bases, 20 bases remained unmatched. In DNA, the CDR3 is TGTGCCAGTAGGTTCCCAACCTACCGGGACAGGGGGCTAATGTACACTGAAGCTTTCTTT. It encodes CASRFPTYRDRGLMYTEAFF.

CDR3 nucleotides: TGTGCCAGCAAGAGTGGTACAGGTGAGCAGTACTTC. This translates into CASKSGTGEQYF. This chain connects TRBV28 to TRBJ2-7; D might be TRBD1 (5 bases). The CDR3 runs 12 residues. Germline CDR1 reads MDHEN; CDR2 reads SYDVKM. V was clipped by 7 bases and J by 7 bases, with 14 bases between them.

This chain joins TRBV10-3 and TRBJ1-1, with D perhaps matching TRBD1 (5 bases). The germline CDR1 and CDR2 sequences are ENHRY and SYGVKD. There are 15 residues in the CDR3. V was trimmed by 0 bases and J by 4 bases, leaving 12 bases between them. As DNA, the CDR3 is TGTGCCATCAGTGAGTCGGAGGGGCAAAGCACTGAAGCTTTCTTT. Its protein is CAISESEGQSTEAFF.

The count of this clone is one. The chain employs TRBV11-2 and TRBJ2-1; D is undetermined. CDR3 length equals 15 residues. Germline CDR1 reads SGHAT; CDR2 reads FQNNGV. Trimming took 4 bases from V and 1 from J, leaving 11 bases between them. The DNA of the CDR3 is TGTGCCAGCAGCTCCGAGCCTGGTTCCTACAATGAGCAGTTCTTC. Translation: CASSSEPGSYNEQFF.

The chain joins TRBV28 to TRBJ1-4; 7 bases match TRBD1. Per germline, CDR1 MDHEN and CDR2 SYDVKM. V was clipped by 7 bases and J by 3 bases; unmatched bases: 8. The CDR3 extends over 15 amino acids. The CDR3 loop is CASKGPTGSNEKLFF. CDR3 bases: TGTGCCAGCAAAGGGCCGACAGGGTCTAATGAAAAACTGTTTTTT.

The chain couples TRBV9 to TRBJ1-2, with D possibly TRBD1 on 6 matching bases. Germline values: CDR1 SGDLS, CDR2 YYNGEE. V was trimmed by 4 bases and J by 2 bases, leaving 12 bases between them. The CDR3 covers 14 residues. The CDR3 region has the DNA TGTGCCAGCAGCCATAGGGACACGAACTATGGCTACACCTTC. Translation: CASSHRDTNYGYTF.

The V gene is TRBV11-2, the J gene TRBJ2-1, with no clear D. This CDR3 spans 13 amino acids. Trimming cost V 5 bases and J 7 bases, with 12 bases left between them. Germline CDR1 and CDR2: SGHAT and FQNNGV. In DNA form, the CDR3 reads TGTGCCAGCAGCCCCCGGAGTCAGAATGAGCAGTTCTTC. The encoded protein is CASSPRSQNEQFF. Full variable domain (rest looked up from reference TRBV11-2 and TRBJ2-1): EAGVAQSPRYKIIEKRQSVAFWCNPISGHATLYWYQQILGQGPKLLIQFQNNGVVDDSQLPKDRFSAERLKGVDSTLKIQPAKLEDSAVYLCASSPRSQNEQFFGPGTRLTVL.

The chain employs TRBV4-3 and TRBJ2-7; perhaps TRBD1 as D (5 bases). The ends were cut back, 0 bases at V and 1 base at J, with 13 bases in the middle. CDR3 length: 16 amino acids. Germline V lookup: CDR1 LGHNA, CDR2 YSLEER. CDR3 DNA: TGCGCCAGCAGCCAAGATGTGGCAGGGCGTTCCTACGAGCAGTACTTC. Translated, it gives CASSQDVAGRSYEQYF.

The rearrangement joins TRBV6-5 to TRBJ1-2; possible D gene TRBD1, 5 bases. Per the germline V gene, CDR1 is MNHEY and CDR2 is SVGAGI. Trimming removed 0 bases at V and 4 bases at J, with 15 bases between. The CDR3 covers 16 residues. CDR3 loop: CASSYSSRVLSYGYTF. DNA of the CDR3: TGTGCCAGCAGTTACTCCAGCAGGGTTCTTAGCTATGGCTACACCTTC.

This chain connects TRBV18 to TRBJ2-2; possibly TRBD1 for D (5 bases). Germline V gene lookup returns CDR1 KGHSH and CDR2 LQKENI. Trimming took off 0 bases at V and 6 bases at J, with 8 bases between the two ends. There are 14 residues in the CDR3. CDR3 residues: CASSPPGRAGELFF. The CDR3 DNA sequence: TGTGCCAGCTCACCACCCGGCAGGGCCGGGGAGCTGTTTTTT.

The V gene is TRBV6-2 or TRBV6-3, the J gene TRBJ1-1; D may be TRBD1 (5 bases). The germline V and J ends were trimmed by 6 bases and 1 base, with 24 bases remaining between them. This CDR3 region has 18 residues. Germline CDR1 reads MNHEY; CDR2 reads SVGEGT. The CDR3, as DNA: TGTGCCAGCAGCACCGCCCCCTGGCAGGGAGGGTGGAACACTGAAGCTTTCTTT. Its translation is CASSTAPWQGGWNTEAFF.

CDR3 bases: TGTGCCATCAGAGACAGTCAAGGGGACAATGAGCAGTTCTTC. Its protein is CAIRDSQGDNEQFF. This chain links TRBV10-3 with TRBJ2-1; possible D gene TRBD1, 5 bases. The CDR3 covers 14 residues. Trimming pared 6 bases from V and 5 bases from J, leaving 14 bases between. The germline V gene encodes CDR1 ENHRY and CDR2 SYGVKD.

The rearrangement uses TRBV5-4 and TRBJ2-3; TRBD2 agrees at 9 bases. This CDR3 region has 16 residues. Per germline, CDR1 SGHNT and CDR2 YYREEE (reference sequence). V lost 1 base, J lost 4 bases, and 7 bases stayed unmatched. CDR3 protein: CASSLFRGGAPDTQYF. The DNA for the CDR3 is TGTGCCAGCAGCTTGTTTCGCGGGGGGGCCCCAGATACGCAGTATTTT.

The CDR3, as DNA: TGTGCTAGTGGGACCGGGACAGGTCAAGAGACCCAGTACTTC. Translating it yields CASGTGTGQETQYF. The chain combines TRBV12-5 with TRBJ2-5; TRBD1 matches 8 bases. There are 14 residues in the CDR3. The ends lost 6 bases at V and 2 bases at J; junction bases unmatched: 5. CDR1 and CDR2 from the germline V gene are LGHNT and FRNRAP.

The rearrangement uses TRBV7-2 and TRBJ2-2; 10 nucleotides match TRBD2. Germline CDR1 is SGHTA and CDR2 is FQGNSA. J was trimmed by 7 bases and V by 5 bases; bases with no gene match: 7. This CDR3 region has 15 residues. CDR3 DNA: TGTGCCAGCAGCCCCAGCGGGGGGGGACACGGGGAGCTGTTTTTT. Residues: CASSPSGGGHGELFF.

The chain carries TRBV6-5 and TRBJ2-2; TRBD1 matches at 7 bases. Trimming removed 7 bases from V and 6 bases from J; junction bases left unmatched: 5. Germline V CDR1 and CDR2: MNHEY, SVGAGI. The CDR3 spans 13 residues. CDR3 coding DNA: TGTGCCAGCACTCACAGGGGTTCCGGGGAGCTGTTTTTT. It codes for CASTHRGSGELFF.